Listed below are T cell receptor beta chains from one sample, sequenced in a study of T cell repertoires in cytomegalovirus infection. One entry per CDR3 protein results from TCRdb running MiXCR on the reads. The table lists some 700,000 distinct CDR3 sequences, around 32% of them singletons. The antigens of these receptors remain unknown. Sequenced material: cultured PBMCs, taken from culture after CMV antigen stimulation. The receptors originated from a human donor in good health (CMV status not recorded). Some clones in this sample may be carry-over from other donors' samples. CDR3s include the opening cysteine and the closing phenylalanine or tryptophan. D genes are given only for firm matches. Size is stated for part of the rows, as once, few or many counts, or as a class when the clone is expanded.

-	16	TRBV5-1	-	TRBJ2-6	TGCGCCAGCAGCGAGGGACTTCCCTCTGGGGCCAACGTCCTGACTTTC	CASSEGLPSGANVLTF
TRBD2	16	TRBV20-1	few	TRBJ2-1	TGCAGTGCTAGAGATGGGGCGGGAGGGGTCTACAATGAGCAGTTCTTC	CSARDGAGGVYNEQFF
TRBD2	17	TRBV6-2/TRBV6-3	-	TRBJ2-1	TGTGCCAGCAGCCGAACCCTAGCGGGGCCTCGTTACAATGAGCAGTTCTTC	CASSRTLAGPRYNEQFF
TRBD2	16	TRBV3-1	few	TRBJ2-5	TGTGCCAGCAGCCTCCGTGTTAGCGGGAACCGCGAGACCCAGTACTTC	CASSLRVSGNRETQYF
-	14	TRBV27	-	TRBJ1-2	TGTGCCAGCAGTGTTAACAGGTTGGGCTATGGCTACACCTTC	CASSVNRLGYGYTF
TRBD1	15	TRBV20-1	-	TRBJ2-5	TGCAGTGCTCCGAGGTGGGGACAGGGAGGGGAGACCCAGTACTTC	CSAPRWGQGGETQYF
TRBD1	15	TRBV20-1	-	TRBJ2-5	TGCAGTGCTGCCGGACAGGAGGTGTACCAAGAGACCCAGTACTTC	CSAAGQEVYQETQYF
-	15	TRBV11-2	-	TRBJ2-5	TGTGCCAGCAGCTTAGGGTCATTTGGACAGGAGACCCAGTACTTC	CASSLGSFGQETQYF
-	12	TRBV7-7	few	TRBJ1-2	TGTGCCAGCAGCAACCCTGAGGATGGCTACACCTTC	CASSNPEDGYTF
TRBD2	16	TRBV7-2	few	TRBJ2-5	TGTGCCAGCAGCTACCGACTAGCGGTGGGGGTGGGGACCCAGTACTTC	CASSYRLAVGVGTQYF
-	14	TRBV6-5	few	TRBJ2-1	TGTGCCAGCACCCCCAGGAGGGCGTTGAATGAGCAGTTCTTC	CASTPRRALNEQFF
-	17	TRBV7-6	few	TRBJ1-1	TGTGCCAGCAGCTTACCCGAGCTAGGACAAATGAACACTGAAGCTTTCTTT	CASSLPELGQMNTEAFF
-	14	TRBV5-5	-	TRBJ2-5	TGTGCCAGCAGCTTGGAAGGTTGGCGTGAGACCCAGTACTTC	CASSLEGWRETQYF
-	19	TRBV2	-	TRBJ1-5	TGTGCCAGCAGTCGGGACAAACCTTATTATTCCGGCGGCAATCAGCCCCAGCATTTT	CASSRDKPYYSGGNQPQHF
-	15	TRBV5-4	-	TRBJ2-1	TGTGCCAGCAGCTTGGAGGGCTGGGGGCGGGTTGAGCAGTTCTTC	CASSLEGWGRVEQFF
-	12	TRBV6-2/TRBV6-3	-	TRBJ2-1	TGTGCCAGCAGCGGTCCTTACAATGAGCAGTTCTTC	CASSGPYNEQFF
TRBD2	18	TRBV12-3/TRBV12-4	-	TRBJ2-1	TGTGCCAGCAGTCCCGGGGTAGCGGGCGGGCAGACCTACAATGAGCAGTTCTTC	CASSPGVAGGQTYNEQFF